The source of this TCR beta chain is a study of low-dose radiotherapy and immunotherapy resistance in tumors. The CDR3 sequence is 16 residues long. This clonotype was observed at least ten times. Described time point: before trial treatment. Alpha and beta chains were covered, as first-strand cDNA relied on TRAV- and TRBV-specific primers. Using a constant-region primer together with a V-primer adapter, TCRs were subjected to roughly 20 PCR cycles of amplification. TCRdb itself ran the reads through MiXCR, one entry per CDR3 protein. This repertoire shows under 90,000 distinct CDR3 sequences, about 18% found once; its top ten account for 2.5% to 3.5%.

The chain recombines TRBV21-1 with TRBJ2-3; the table names TRBD1, a call not compared with the DNA. TRBV21-1 is a known pseudogene. This receptor was taken from a male donor with prostate cancer. The sample in question was PBMCs, obtained before treatment. The CDR3 DNA follows: TGTGCCAGCAGCAACTTGGGCGGGGGGCGCACAGATACGCAGTATTTT. Protein sequence: CASSNLGGGRTDTQYF.